This entry is about one TCR beta chain. Germline V lookup: CDR1 SGHRS, CDR2 YFSETQ. CDR3 length equals 14 residues. Trimming at V came to 4 bases and at J to 2 bases, leaving 5 bases not matched to a gene. MiXCR, run by TCRdb on the RT-PCR reads, gives a single entry per CDR3 protein. Among around 700,000 distinct CDR3 sequences listed, 14% were seen once. This receptor was identified in a female donor in good health, serving as a healthy control. J is TRBJ2-7 and V is TRBV5-1, with 8 positions matching TRBD1. Sequenced material: memory CD4+ T cells from blood. The CDR3 here is CASSTQGQAYEQYF. DNA of the CDR3: TGCGCCAGCAGCACACAGGGACAGGCCTACGAGCAGTACTTC.